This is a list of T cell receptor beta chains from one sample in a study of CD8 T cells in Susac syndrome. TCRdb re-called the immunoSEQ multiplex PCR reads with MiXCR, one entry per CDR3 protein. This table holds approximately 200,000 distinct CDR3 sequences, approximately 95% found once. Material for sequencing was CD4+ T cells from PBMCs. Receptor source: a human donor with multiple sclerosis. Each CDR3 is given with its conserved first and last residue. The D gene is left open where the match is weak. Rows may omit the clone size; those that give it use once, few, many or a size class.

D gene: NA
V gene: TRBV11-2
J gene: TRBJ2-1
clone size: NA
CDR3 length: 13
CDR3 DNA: TGTGCCAGCAGCTTGAGGGGGCTGGGACTGGTGTTCTTC
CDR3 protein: CASSLRGLGLVFF

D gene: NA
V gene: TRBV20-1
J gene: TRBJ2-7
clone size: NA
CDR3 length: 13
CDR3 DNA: TGCAGTGCTAGTAGTCCTAACTCCTACGAGCAGTACTTC
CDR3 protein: CSASSPNSYEQYF

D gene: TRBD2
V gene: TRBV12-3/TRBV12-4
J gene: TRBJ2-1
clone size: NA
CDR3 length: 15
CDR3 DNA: TGTGCCAGCTCCCCGGCGGGGGGGTCCTACAATGAGCAGTTCTTC
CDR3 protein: CASSPAGGSYNEQFF

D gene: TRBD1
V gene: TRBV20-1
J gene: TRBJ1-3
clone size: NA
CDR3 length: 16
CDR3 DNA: TGCAGTGCTAGAGACGTGACAGGGATCTCTGGAAACACCATATATTTT
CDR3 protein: CSARDVTGISGNTIYF

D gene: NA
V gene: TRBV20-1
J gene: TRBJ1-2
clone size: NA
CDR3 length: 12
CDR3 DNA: TGCAGTGCTAGACAGGGAAACAGCGGCTACACCTTC
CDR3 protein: CSARQGNSGYTF

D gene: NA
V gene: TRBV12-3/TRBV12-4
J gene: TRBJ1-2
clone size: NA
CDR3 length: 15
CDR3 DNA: TGTGCCAGCAGTTTAGGCGGGTGGGGCAACTATGGCTACACCTTC
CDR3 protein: CASSLGGWGNYGYTF

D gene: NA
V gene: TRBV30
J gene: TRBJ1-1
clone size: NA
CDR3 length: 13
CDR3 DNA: TGTGCCTGGAGTGTACAGGACAACACTGAAGCTTTCTTT
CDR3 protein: CAWSVQDNTEAFF

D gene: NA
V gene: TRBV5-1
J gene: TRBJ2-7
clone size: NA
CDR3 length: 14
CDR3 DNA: TGCGCCAGCAGCTATAGGGACACCTCCTACGAGCAGTACTTC
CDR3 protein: CASSYRDTSYEQYF

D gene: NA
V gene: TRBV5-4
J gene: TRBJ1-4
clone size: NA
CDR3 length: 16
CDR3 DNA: TGTGCCAGCAGCCTTGGTGTGGGGTCGACTAATGAAAAACTGTTTTTT
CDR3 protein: CASSLGVGSTNEKLFF

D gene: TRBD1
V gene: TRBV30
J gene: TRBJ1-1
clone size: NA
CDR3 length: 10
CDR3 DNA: TGTGCGGGGGACAGGGCAAAAGCTTTCTTT
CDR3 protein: CAGDRAKAFF

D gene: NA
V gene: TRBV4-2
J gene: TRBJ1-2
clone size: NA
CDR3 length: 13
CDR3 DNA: TGTGCCAGCAGCACCGGGGGATCCTATGGCTACACCTTC
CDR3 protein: CASSTGGSYGYTF

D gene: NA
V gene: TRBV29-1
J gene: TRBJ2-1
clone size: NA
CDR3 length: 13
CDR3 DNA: TGCAGCGCCCAATTGACTGGGGGCAATGAGCAGTTCTTC
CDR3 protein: CSAQLTGGNEQFF

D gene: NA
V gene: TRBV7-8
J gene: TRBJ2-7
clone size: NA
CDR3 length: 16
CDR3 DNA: TGTGCCAGCAGACCGTCGGGGGTCCGGCTCCTCTACGAGCAGTACTTC
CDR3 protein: CASRPSGVRLLYEQYF

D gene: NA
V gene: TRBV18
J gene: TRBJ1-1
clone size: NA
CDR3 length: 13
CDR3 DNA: TGTGCCAGCTCAGGGACCCCGAACACTGAAGCTTTCTTT
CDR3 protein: CASSGTPNTEAFF

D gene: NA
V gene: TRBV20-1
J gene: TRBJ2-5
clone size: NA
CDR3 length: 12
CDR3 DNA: TGCAGTGGAATAACAGAATTCGAGACCCAGTACTTC
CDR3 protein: CSGITEFETQYF

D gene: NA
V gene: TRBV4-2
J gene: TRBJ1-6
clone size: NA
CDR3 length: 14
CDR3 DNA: TGTGCCAGCAGCCAAGAGAGGGCTGAGTCACCCCTCCACTTT
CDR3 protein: CASSQERAESPLHF

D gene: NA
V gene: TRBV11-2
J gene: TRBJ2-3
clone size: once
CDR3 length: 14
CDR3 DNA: TGTGCCAGCAGCTTGGTGGGCTACACAGATACGCAGTATTTT
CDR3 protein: CASSLVGYTDTQYF

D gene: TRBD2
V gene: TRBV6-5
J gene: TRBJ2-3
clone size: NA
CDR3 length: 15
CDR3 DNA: TGTGCCAGCAGTGCCCTAGCGGGGAGCACAGATACGCAGTATTTT
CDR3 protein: CASSALAGSTDTQYF

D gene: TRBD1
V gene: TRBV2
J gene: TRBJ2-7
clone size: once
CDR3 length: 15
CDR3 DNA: TGTGCCAGCTCCAGCGCCGGGACAGGGGGGCTCGAGCAGTACTTC
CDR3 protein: CASSSAGTGGLEQYF

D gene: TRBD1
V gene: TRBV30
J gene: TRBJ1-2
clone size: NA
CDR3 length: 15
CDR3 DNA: TGTGCCTGGAGTTGGCCAGGCACGGGACAGGAGGGCATCTCCTTC
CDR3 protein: CAWSWPGTGQEGISF

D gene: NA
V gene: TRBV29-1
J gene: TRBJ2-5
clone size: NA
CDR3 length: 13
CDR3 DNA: TGCAGCGTTGGGGTGGGAAAACAAGAGACCCAGTACTTC
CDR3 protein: CSVGVGKQETQYF

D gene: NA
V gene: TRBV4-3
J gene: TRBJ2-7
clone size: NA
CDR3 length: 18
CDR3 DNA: TGCGCCAGCAGCCAATCCCCGGCGGGGGACAGTCGTTCATACGAGCAGTACTTC
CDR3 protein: CASSQSPAGDSRSYEQYF

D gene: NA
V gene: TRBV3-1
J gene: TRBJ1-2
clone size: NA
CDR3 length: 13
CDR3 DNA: TGTGCCAGCAGCCGCGGGACCGCGCATGGCTACACCTTC
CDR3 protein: CASSRGTAHGYTF

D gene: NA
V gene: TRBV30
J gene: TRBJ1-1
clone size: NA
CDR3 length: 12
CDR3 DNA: TGTGCCTGGAGACCCGGAGTCACTGAAGCTTTCTTT
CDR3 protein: CAWRPGVTEAFF

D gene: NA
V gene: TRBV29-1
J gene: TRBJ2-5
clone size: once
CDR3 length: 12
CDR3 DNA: TGCAGCGTTGCTATGGGAACGGAGACCCAGTACTTC
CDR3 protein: CSVAMGTETQYF

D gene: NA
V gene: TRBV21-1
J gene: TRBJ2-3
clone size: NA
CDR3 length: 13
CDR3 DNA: TGTGCCAGCAGCAAATGTAGCTCAGATACGCAGTATTTT
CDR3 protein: CASSKCSSDTQYF

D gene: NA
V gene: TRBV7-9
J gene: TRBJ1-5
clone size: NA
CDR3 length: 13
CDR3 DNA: TGTGCCAGCAGCTTAAATCAAGGTCAGCCCCAGCATTTT
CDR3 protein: CASSLNQGQPQHF

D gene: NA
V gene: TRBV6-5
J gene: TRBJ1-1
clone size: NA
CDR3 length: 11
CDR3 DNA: TGTGCCAGCAGCACCAGATCTGAAGCTTTCTTT
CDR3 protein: CASSTRSEAFF

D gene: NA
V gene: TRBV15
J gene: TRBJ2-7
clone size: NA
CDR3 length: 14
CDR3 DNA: TGTGCCACCAGTCTCCGTCGGGGGAATTACGAGCAGTACTTC
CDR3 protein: CATSLRRGNYEQYF

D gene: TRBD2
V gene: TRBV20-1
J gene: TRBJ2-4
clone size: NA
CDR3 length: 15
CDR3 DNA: TGCAGTGCCCTAGCGGATACGAGTCCTTGGGACATTCAGTACTTC
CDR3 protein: CSALADTSPWDIQYF

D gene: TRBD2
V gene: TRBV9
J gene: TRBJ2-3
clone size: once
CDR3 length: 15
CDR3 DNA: TGTGCCAGCAGCGTGGGGACTAGCGGTGGAGATACGCAGTATTTT
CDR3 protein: CASSVGTSGGDTQYF

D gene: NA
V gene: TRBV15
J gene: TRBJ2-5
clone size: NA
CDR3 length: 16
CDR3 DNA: TGTGCCACCAGCAGAGGGGCGGCAGGGAAGACGGAGACCCAGTACTTC
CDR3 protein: CATSRGAAGKTETQYF

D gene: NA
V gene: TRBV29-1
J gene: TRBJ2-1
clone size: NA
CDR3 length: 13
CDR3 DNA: TGCAGCGCCCTTACAGGGAACTACAATGAGCAGTTCTTC
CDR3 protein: CSALTGNYNEQFF

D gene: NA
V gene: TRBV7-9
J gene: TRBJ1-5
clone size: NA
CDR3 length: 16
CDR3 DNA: TGTGCCAGCAGCTCGGCCGTAGACAGCAGCAATCAGCCCCAGCATTTT
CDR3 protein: CASSSAVDSSNQPQHF

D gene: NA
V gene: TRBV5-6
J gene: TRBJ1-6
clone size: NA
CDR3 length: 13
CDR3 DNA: TGTGCCAGCAGCTCCCGGGGGGGTTCACCCCTCCACTTT
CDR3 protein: CASSSRGGSPLHF

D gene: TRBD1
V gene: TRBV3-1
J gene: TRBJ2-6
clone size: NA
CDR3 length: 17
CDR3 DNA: TGTGCCAGCAGCCAAACCGCAGGGGGCGCTGGGGCCAACGTCCTGACTTTC
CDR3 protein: CASSQTAGGAGANVLTF

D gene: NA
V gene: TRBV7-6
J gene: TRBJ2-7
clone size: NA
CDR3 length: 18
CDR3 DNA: TGTGCCAGCAGCTTAAGGGGGGTGGGACACCAAAGCTCCTACGAGCAGTACTTC
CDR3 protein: CASSLRGVGHQSSYEQYF

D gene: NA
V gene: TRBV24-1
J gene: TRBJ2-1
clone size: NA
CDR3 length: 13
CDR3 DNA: TGTGCCACCAAACCAGACAATTACAATGAGCAGTTCTTC
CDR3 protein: CATKPDNYNEQFF

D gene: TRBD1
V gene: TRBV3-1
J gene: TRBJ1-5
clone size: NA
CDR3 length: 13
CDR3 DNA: TGTGCCAGCAGCTCCAGGGGGACTCAGCCCCAGCATTTT
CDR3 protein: CASSSRGTQPQHF

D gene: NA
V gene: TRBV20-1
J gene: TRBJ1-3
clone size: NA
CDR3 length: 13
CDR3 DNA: TGCAGTGCTAAGAGGAGCTCTGGAAACACCATATATTTT
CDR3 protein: CSAKRSSGNTIYF

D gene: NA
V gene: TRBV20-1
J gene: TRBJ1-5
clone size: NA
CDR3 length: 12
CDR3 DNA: TGCAGTGCTAGAGTTCTGAGGCAGCCCCAGCATTTT
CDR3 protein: CSARVLRQPQHF

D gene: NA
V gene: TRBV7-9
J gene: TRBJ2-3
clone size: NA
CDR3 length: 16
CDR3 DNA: TGTGCCAGCAGCTCAACGGGGGCCAAACCCACAGATACGCAGTATTTT
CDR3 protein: CASSSTGAKPTDTQYF

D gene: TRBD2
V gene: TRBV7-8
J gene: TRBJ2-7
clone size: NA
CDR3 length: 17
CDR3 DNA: TGTGCCAGCAGCTTTTCGACTAGCGGGGGTACCTCCTACGAGCAGTACTTC
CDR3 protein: CASSFSTSGGTSYEQYF

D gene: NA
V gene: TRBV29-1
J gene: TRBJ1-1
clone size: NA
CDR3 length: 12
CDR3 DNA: TGCAGCTACAGGTGGTTGGGCACTGAAGCTTTCTTT
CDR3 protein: CSYRWLGTEAFF

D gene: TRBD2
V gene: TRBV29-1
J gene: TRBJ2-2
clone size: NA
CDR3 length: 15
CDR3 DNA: TGCAGCGTTGAAGAGGCGGGGGGGAACACCGGGGAGCTGTTTTTT
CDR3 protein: CSVEEAGGNTGELFF

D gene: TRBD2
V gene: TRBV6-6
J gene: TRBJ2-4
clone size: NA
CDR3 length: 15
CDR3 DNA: TGTGCCAGCAGTTACTCGACGGGGGGGCGAAACATTCAGTACTTC
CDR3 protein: CASSYSTGGRNIQYF

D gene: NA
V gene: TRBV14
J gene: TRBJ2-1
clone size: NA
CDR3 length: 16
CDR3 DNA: TGTGCCAGCAGCCGGTTCACAGCTTTAACCTACAATGAGCAGTTCTTC
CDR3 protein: CASSRFTALTYNEQFF

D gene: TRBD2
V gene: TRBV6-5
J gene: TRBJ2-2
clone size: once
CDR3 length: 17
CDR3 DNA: TGTGCCAGCAGTTACTTAGCGGGGGTAGTCGGCACCGGGGAGCTGTTTTTT
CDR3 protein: CASSYLAGVVGTGELFF

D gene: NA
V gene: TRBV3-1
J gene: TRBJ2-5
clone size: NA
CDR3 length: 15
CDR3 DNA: TGTGCCAGCAGCCAAGTTCCTAGCCGGGCAGAGACCCAGTACTTC
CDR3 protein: CASSQVPSRAETQYF

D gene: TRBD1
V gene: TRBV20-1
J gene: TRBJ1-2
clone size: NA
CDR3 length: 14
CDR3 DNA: TGCAGTGCTAGAGTTGCCCTACAGGGGGGCGGCTACACCTTC
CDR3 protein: CSARVALQGGGYTF

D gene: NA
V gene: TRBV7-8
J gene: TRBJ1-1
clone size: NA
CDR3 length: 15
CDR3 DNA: TGTGCCAGCAGCCGGGGGGACGGATCGAACACTGAAGCTTTCTTT
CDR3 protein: CASSRGDGSNTEAFF

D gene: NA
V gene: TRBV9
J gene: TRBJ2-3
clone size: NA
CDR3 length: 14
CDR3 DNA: TGTGCCAGCAGCGTAGGGGCAGGGGCAGATACGCAGTATTTT
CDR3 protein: CASSVGAGADTQYF

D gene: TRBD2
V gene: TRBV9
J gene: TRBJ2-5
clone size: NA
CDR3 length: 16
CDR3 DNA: TGTGCCAGCAGCGTTGGGTTCCCGGGACTAGCGGGGACCCAGTACTTC
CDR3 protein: CASSVGFPGLAGTQYF

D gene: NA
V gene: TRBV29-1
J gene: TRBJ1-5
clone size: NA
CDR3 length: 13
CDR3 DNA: TGCAGCGTTGCCCCCGGTCCCAATCAGCCCCAGCATTTT
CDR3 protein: CSVAPGPNQPQHF

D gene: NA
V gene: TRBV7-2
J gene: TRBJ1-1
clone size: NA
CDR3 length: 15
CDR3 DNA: TGTGCCAGCAGCCCCCGGACCCCAGGGAACACTGAAGCTTTCTTT
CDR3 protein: CASSPRTPGNTEAFF